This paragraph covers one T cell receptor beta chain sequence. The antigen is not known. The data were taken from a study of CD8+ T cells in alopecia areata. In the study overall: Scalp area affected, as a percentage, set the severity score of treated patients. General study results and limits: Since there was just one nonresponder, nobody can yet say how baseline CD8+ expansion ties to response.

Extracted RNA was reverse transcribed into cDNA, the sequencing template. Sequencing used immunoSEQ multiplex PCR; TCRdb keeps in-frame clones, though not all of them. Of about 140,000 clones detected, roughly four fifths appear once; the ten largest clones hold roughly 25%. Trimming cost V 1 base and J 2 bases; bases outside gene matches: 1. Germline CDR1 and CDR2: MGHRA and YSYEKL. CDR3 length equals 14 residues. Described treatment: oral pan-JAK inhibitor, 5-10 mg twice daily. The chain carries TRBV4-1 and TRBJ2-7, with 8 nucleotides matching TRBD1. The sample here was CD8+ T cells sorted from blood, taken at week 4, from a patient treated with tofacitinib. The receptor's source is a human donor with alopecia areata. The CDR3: CASSQATGAYEQYF. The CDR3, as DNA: TGCGCCAGCAGCCAAGCGACAGGGGCCTACGAGCAGTACTTC.